This TCR beta chain stems from a study of control samples from healthy donors and cancer patients. Germline CDR1 SEHNR, CDR2 FQNEAQ (reference sequence). V dropped 7 bases and J dropped 2 bases, with 13 bases sitting between them. The CDR3 length is 14 residues. Sequenced by immunoSEQ multiplex PCR; TCRdb stores in-frame clones only, minus some. The repertoire includes some 13,000 clones, around four fifths of them detected once, and 8% to 9% sits in the top ten. Sequencing was done on a sample of formalin-fixed, paraffin-embedded tissue. The chain has TRBV7-9 and TRBJ2-3; D is ambiguous. This clonotype was sampled from a male donor with melanoma. CDR3 amino acids: CASMGQQVTDTQYF. The CDR3 DNA reads TGTGCCAGCATGGGCCAGCAAGTCACAGATACGCAGTATTTT.